This T cell receptor (beta chain) was sequenced in a study of CD4 and CD8 cells across lung adenocarcinoma regions. CDR1 is LGHNA and CDR2 is YNFKEQ in the germline V gene. This CDR3 is 16 amino acids long. Donors had localized lung adenocarcinoma, a non-small cell lung cancer. TCRdb called the PCR reads again in MiXCR, with one record for every CDR3 protein. The sample contains about 12,000 distinct CDR3 sequences, roughly 44% of which appear only once. The sample comprised CD8+ T cells from the margin of a lung tumor. The rearrangement links TRBV4-2 to TRBJ2-3; 7 nucleotides match TRBD2. The J call may be faulty, since TRBJ2-1 better matches the DNA end. This clonotype was obtained from a male donor with lung adenocarcinoma. The CD4 and CD8 labels of this study may be unreliable. CDR3 in DNA: TGTGCCAGCAGCGCAGGGAGGGGACCTCAAACGCCTGAGCAGTTCTTC. It encodes CASSAGRGPQTPEQFF.